This T cell receptor beta chain was recorded in a study of CD8 T cell repertoires and HIV-1 epitope variants. About the study: T cells were stimulated with Twenty-five Gag and Nef peptides separately. Tested: three Gag epitope families, Nef HW9 and YT9. 1M T cells were kept uncultured as a baseline. Study-wide results and limits: Nine or ten antigen-specific TCR beta clonotypes were found; five to seven seemed cross-reactive to variants.

This clone was picked up a small number of times. As yet, its antigen is unknown. This CDR3 has 12 amino acids. With 4 bases removed from V and 7 bases from J, the gap between germline ends came to 11 bases. The germline V gene has CDR1 SGHTA and CDR2 FQGNSA. Data came from immunoSEQ multiplex PCR; TCRdb stores just in-frame clones and leaves some out. The profile shows more than 85,000 clones, almost 75% of them singletons. The chain has TRBV7-2 and TRBJ2-7; D might be TRBD1 (6 bases). Sequenced material: uncultured baseline CD8+ T cells from peripheral blood mononuclear cells (PBMCs). This receptor was identified in a male donor with HIV. The CDR3 loop reads CASSSPGDEQYF. In nucleotides, the CDR3 is TGTGCCAGCAGCTCGCCAGGGGATGAGCAGTACTTC.